This T cell receptor beta chain stems from a study of T cell changes during pregnancy in multiple sclerosis. The data were produced by immunoSEQ multiplex PCR, yet TCRdb's version contains in-frame clones alone and is incomplete. The repertoire has around 50,000 clones, 70% to 90% of them found once; the top ten carry roughly 2%. The table lists this clone with a few counts. Sequenced material: peripheral blood, taken in the first trimester of pregnancy. This TCR derives from a female donor with multiple sclerosis, enrolled in a pregnancy study.

DNA of the CDR3: TGTGCCAGCAGGACGACAGGGCAAGGCGGAGCTTTCTTT. This codes for CASRTTGQGGAFF. The V and J genes are TRBV6-1 and TRBJ1-1, with 7 bases aligning to TRBD1. Trimming took 6 bases from V and 10 from J; bases not matched to a gene: 11. Germline V gene data show CDR1 as MNHNS and CDR2 as SASEGT. This CDR3 comprises 13 residues.